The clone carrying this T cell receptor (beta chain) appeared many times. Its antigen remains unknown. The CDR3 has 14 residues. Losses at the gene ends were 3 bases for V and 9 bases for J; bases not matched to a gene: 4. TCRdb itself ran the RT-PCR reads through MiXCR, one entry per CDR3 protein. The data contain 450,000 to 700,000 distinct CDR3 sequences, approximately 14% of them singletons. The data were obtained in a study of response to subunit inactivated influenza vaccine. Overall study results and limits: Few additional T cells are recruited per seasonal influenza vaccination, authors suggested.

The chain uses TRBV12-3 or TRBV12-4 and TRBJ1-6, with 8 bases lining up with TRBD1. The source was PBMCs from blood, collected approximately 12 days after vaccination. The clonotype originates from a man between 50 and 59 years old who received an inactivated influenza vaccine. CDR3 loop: CASSFDRGGSPLHF. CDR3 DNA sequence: TGTGCCAGCAGTTTTGACAGGGGTGGTTCACCCCTCCACTTT.